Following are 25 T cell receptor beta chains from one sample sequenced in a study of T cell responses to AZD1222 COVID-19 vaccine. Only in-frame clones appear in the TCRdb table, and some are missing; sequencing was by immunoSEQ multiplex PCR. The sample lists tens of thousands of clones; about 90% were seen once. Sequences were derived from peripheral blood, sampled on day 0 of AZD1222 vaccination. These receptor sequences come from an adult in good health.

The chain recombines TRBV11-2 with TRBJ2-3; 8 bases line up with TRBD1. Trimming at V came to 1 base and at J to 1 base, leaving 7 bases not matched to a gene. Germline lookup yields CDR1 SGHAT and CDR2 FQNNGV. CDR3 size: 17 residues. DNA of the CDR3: TGTGCCAGCAGCTTAGGCCCACCGGGACAGGGCACAGATACGCAGTATTTT. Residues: CASSLGPPGQGTDTQYF.

DNA for the CDR3: TGCGCCAGCAGCCCACTCATCGGAGGCTTCTACACCTTC. Translating it yields CASSPLIGGFYTF. The V call is TRBV4-3, the J call TRBJ1-2; no firm D call. The CDR3 loop spans 13 amino acids. Germline V gene data show CDR1 as LGHNA and CDR2 as YSLEER. The V and J ends lost 4 bases and 10 bases respectively, with 16 bases between them.

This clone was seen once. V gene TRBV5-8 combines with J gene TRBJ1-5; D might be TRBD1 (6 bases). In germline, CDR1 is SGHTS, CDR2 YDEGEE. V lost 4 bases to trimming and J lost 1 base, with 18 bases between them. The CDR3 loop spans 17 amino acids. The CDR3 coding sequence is TGTGCCAGCAGCCTGGAGGGGGGGGCCCGGAGCAATCAGCCCCAGCATTTT. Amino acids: CASSLEGGARSNQPQHF.

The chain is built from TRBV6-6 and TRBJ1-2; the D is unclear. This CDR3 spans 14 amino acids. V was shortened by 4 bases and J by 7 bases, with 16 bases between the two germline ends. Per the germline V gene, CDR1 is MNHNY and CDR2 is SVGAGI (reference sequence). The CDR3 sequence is CASSWTDAEGGYTF. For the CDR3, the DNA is TGTGCCAGCAGTTGGACCGACGCAGAGGGTGGCTACACCTTC.

The CDR3 protein is CASSGTNTGELFF. CDR3 nucleotides: TGTGCCAGCAGTGGGACAAACACCGGGGAGCTGTTTTTT. The chain carries TRBV6-4 and TRBJ2-2, with D possibly TRBD1 on 5 matching bases. The germline gives CDR1 MRHNA, CDR2 SNTAGT. V lost 4 bases to trimming and J lost 2 bases, with 5 bases between them. This CDR3 has 13 residues.

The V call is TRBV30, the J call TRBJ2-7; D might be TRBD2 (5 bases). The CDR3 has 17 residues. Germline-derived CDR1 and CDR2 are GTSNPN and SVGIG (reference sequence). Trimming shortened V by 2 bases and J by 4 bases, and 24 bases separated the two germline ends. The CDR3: CAWSPWWVGGPDYEQYF. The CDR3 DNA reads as TGTGCCTGGAGTCCTTGGTGGGTCGGAGGCCCCGATTACGAGCAGTACTTC.

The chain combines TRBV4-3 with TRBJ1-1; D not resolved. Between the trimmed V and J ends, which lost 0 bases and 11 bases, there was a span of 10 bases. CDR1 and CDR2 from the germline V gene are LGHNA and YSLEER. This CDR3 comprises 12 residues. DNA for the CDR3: TGCGCCAGCAGCCAAGATCGAGTGAGGGCTTTCTTT. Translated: CASSQDRVRAFF.

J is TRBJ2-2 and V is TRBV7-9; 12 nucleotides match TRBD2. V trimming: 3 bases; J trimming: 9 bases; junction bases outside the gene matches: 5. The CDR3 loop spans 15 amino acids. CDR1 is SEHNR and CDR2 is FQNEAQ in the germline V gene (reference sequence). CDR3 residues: CASSLTSGRTRELFF. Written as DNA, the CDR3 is TGTGCCAGCAGCTTGACTAGCGGGAGAACGAGGGAGCTGTTTTTT.

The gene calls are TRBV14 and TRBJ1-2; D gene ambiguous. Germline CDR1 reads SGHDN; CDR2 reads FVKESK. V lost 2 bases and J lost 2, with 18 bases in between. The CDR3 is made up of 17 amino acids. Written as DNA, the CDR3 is TGTGCCAGCAGCCAACTCTATCTGAGGACGCGCAACTATGGCTACACCTTC. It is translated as CASSQLYLRTRNYGYTF.

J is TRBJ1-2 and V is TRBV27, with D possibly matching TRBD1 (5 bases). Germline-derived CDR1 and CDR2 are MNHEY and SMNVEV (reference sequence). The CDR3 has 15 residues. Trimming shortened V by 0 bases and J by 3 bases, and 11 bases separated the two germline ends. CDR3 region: CASSLSGGVYYGYTF. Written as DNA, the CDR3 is TGTGCCAGCAGTTTATCGGGGGGGGTCTACTATGGCTACACCTTC.

In DNA, the CDR3 is TGCGCCAGCAGCTTACAGGGGGCGTTGTCCAACACCGGGGAGCTGTTTTTT. It specifies CASSLQGALSNTGELFF. This chain uses TRBV5-1 with TRBJ2-2, with 9 bases matching TRBD1. The CDR3 runs 17 residues. With V trimmed by 2 bases and J by 2 bases, 7 bases remained unmatched. The germline V gene has CDR1 SGHRS and CDR2 YFSETQ.

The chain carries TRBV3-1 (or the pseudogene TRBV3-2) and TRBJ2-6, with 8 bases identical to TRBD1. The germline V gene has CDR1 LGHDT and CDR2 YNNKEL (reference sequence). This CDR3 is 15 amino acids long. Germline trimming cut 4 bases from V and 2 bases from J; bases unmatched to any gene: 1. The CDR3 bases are TGTGCCAGCAGCCTACAGGGGGCTGGGGCCAACGTCCTGACTTTC. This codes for CASSLQGAGANVLTF.

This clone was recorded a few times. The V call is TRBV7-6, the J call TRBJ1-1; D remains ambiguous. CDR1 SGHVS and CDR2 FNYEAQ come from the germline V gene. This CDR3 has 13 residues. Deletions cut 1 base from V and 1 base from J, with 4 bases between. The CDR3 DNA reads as TGTGCCAGCAGCTTAGGGTCGAACACTGAAGCTTTCTTT. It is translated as CASSLGSNTEAFF.

The CDR3 DNA follows: TGCAGCGTTGTCAAGAACACTGAAGCTTTCTTT. It codes for CSVVKNTEAFF. The gene calls are TRBV29-1 and TRBJ1-1; D uncertain. V lost 4 bases, J lost 1 base, and 4 bases lay in between. This CDR3 is built from 11 residues. Germline CDR1 is SQVTM and CDR2 is ANQGSEA.

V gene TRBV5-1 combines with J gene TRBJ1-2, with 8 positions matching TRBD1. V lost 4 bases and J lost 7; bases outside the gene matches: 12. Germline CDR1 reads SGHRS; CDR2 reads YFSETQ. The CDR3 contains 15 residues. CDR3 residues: CASSARTGTSVGYTF. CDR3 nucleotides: TGCGCCAGCAGCGCACGGACAGGGACCTCTGTTGGCTACACCTTC.

CDR3 bases: TGTGCCAGCAGCTTGAGGGGCCCAGATACGCAGTATTTT. It encodes CASSLRGPDTQYF. This chain links TRBV5-6 with TRBJ2-3; the D gene is possibly TRBD1 (5 bases). Germline values: CDR1 SGHDT, CDR2 YYEEEE. This CDR3 comprises 13 residues. Trimming removed 1 base from V and 4 bases from J, with 7 bases in between.

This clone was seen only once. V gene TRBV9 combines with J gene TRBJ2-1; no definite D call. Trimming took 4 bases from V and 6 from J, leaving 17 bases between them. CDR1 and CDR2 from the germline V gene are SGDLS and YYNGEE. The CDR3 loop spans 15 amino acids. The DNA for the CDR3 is TGTGCCAGCAGCATTGCCGGTACCCGGGCCAATGAGCAGTTCTTC. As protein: CASSIAGTRANEQFF.

CDR3 loop: CASSPPGPSTDTQYF. In DNA, the CDR3 is TGTGCCAGCAGTCCACCCGGTCCTAGCACAGATACGCAGTATTTT. The chain uses TRBV25-1 and TRBJ2-3; D ambiguous. Germline-derived CDR1 and CDR2 are MGHDK and SYGVNS. This CDR3 region has 15 residues. The V and J ends lost 5 bases and 0 bases respectively, with 12 bases between them.

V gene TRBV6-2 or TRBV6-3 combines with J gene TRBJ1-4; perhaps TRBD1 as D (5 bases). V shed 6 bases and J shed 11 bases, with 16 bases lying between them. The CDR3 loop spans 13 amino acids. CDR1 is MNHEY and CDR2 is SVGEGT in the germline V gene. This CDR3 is CASSPPGTTKLFF. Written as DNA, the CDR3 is TGTGCCAGCAGCCCACCAGGGACGACGAAACTGTTTTTT.

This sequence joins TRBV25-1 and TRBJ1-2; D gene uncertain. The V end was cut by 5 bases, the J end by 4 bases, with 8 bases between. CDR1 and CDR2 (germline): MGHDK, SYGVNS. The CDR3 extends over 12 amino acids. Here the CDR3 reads CASSLGPYGYTF. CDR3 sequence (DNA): TGTGCCAGCAGTCTCGGCCCCTATGGCTACACCTTC.

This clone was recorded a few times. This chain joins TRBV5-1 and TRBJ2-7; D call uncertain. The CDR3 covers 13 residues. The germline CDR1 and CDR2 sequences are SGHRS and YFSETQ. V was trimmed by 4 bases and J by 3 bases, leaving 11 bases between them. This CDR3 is CASSLDAVYEQYF. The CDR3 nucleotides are TGCGCCAGCAGCCTGGATGCCGTCTACGAGCAGTACTTC.

In nucleotides, the CDR3 is TGTGCCAGTAGTGAGCAGGGATGGGGTCAGCCCCAGCATTTT. Translation gives CASSEQGWGQPQHF. J is TRBJ1-5 and V is TRBV19, with a possible D match to TRBD1 (5 bases). CDR1 is LNHDA and CDR2 is SQIVND in the germline V gene (reference sequence). The V and J ends lost 5 bases and 6 bases respectively, with 14 bases between them. The CDR3 consists of 14 residues.

The CDR3 nucleotides are TGTGCCAGCAGCGGACTAGCGATGGAGACCCAGTACTTC. Protein: CASSGLAMETQYF. The chain uses TRBV9 and TRBJ2-5; 8 bases align to TRBD2. The germline CDR1 and CDR2 sequences are SGDLS and YYNGEE. The CDR3 totals 13 residues. After removal of 3 bases from V and 5 bases from J, the junction contained 3 bases not matched to a gene.

CDR3 in amino acids: CASSLYSQETQYF. DNA for the CDR3: TGTGCCAGCAGTTTGTACAGTCAAGAGACCCAGTACTTC. The chain is built from TRBV12-3 or TRBV12-4 and TRBJ2-5, with D unclear. The ends were cut back, 3 bases at V and 2 bases at J, with 7 bases in the middle. The CDR3 spans 13 residues.

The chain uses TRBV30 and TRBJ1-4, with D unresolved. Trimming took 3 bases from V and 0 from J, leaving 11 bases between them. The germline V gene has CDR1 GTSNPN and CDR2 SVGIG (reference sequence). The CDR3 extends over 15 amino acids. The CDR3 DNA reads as TGTGCCTGGAGCACCCTTGCAGCAACTAATGAAAAACTGTTTTTT. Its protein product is CAWSTLAATNEKLFF.